This TCR beta chain was identified in a study of T cell responses to AZD1222 COVID-19 vaccine. Worth noting for this clone: Its specificity is unknown.

Sequencing used immunoSEQ multiplex PCR; TCRdb keeps in-frame clones, though not all of them. The data contain around 210,000 clones, approximately 94% of them singletons. CDR1 is SQVTM, CDR2 ANQGSEA, per germline. This CDR3 region has 14 residues. V lost 5 bases, J lost 4 bases, and 6 bases stayed unmatched. The study's findings and limits: When two AZD1222 doses had been given, Spike-specific TCR breadth and depth rose.

The clonotype originates from an adult who received the MenACWY meningococcal vaccine as a control. The material was peripheral blood, obtained 28 days after the second dose of the MenACWY control vaccine. The rearrangement links TRBV29-1 to TRBJ1-2, with TRBD1 matching over 11 bases. CDR3: CSVRTGGQGYGYTF. In DNA, the CDR3 is TGCAGCGTTCGGACAGGGGGCCAAGGCTATGGCTACACCTTC.